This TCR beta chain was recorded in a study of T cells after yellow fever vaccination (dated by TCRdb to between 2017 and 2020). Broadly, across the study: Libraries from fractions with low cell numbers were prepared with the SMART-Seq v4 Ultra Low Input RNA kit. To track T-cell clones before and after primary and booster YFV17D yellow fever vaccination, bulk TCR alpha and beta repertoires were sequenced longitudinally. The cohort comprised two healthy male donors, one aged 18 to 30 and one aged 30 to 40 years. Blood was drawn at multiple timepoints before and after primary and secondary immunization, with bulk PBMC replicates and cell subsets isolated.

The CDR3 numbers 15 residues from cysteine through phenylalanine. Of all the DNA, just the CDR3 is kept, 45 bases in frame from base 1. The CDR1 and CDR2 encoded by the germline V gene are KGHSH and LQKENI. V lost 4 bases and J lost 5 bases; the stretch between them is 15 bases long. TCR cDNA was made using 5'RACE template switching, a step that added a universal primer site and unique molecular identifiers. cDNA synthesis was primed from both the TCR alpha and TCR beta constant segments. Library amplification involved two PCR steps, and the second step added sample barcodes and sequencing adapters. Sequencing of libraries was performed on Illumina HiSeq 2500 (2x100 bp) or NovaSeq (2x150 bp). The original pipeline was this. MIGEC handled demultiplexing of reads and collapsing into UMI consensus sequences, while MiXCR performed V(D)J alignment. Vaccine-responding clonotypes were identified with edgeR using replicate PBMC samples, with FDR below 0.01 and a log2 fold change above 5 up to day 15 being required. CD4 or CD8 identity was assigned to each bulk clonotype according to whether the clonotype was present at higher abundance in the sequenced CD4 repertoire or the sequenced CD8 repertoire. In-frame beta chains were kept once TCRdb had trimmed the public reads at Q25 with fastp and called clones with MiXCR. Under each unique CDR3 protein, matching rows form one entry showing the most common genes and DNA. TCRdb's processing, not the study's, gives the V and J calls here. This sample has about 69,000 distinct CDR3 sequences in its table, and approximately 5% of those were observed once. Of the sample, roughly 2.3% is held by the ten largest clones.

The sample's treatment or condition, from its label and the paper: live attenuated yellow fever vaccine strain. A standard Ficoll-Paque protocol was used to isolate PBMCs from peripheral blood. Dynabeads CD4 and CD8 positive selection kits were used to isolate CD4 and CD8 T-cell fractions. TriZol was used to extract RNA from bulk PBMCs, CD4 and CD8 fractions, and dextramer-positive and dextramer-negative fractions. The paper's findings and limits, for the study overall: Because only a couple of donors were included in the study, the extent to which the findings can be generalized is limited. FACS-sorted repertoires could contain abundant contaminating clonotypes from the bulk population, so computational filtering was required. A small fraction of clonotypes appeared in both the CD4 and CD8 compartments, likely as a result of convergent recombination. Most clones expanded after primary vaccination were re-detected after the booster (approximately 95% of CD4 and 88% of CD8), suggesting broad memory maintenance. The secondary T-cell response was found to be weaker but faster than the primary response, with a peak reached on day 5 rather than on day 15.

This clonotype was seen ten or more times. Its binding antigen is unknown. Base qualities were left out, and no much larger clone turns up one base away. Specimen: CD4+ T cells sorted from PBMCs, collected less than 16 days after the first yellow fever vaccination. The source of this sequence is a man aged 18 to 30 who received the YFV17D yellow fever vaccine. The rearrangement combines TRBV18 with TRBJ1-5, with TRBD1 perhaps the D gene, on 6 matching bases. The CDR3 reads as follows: CASSHGGNRDQPQHF. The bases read TGTGCCAGCTCACACGGCGGGAACAGGGATCAGCCCCAGCATTTT.